The sequence of this TCR beta chain was determined in a study of blood T cell repertoires in COVID-19. The wider study: Samples representing acute and convalescent COVID-19 were sourced from the United States, Italy and Spain. Sample material is recorded as cDNA or gDNA derived from T cells, B-cell-depleted T cells, or PBMCs.

Enrollment of patients from Seattle took place during active infection, with longitudinal follow-up. CDR3 length: 17 amino acids. Germline values: CDR1 MGHDK, CDR2 SYGVNS. Trimming at V came to 2 bases and at J to 6 bases, leaving 10 bases not matched to a gene. How the authors handled the data: Reference gene primers were amplified, and this amplification served to estimate nucleated cell counts. Measured with immunoSEQ multiplex PCR; TCRdb has only the in-frame clones, and not every one. D and trimming come from the DNA, and the V and J calls and clone size come from that table. The sample has under 400,000 clones, approximately 87% seen once; the top ten hold about 10%.

The sequenced sample consisted of peripheral blood. The chain joins TRBV25-1 to TRBJ2-3; 11 bases map to TRBD2. The TCR was taken from a woman in her 30s with COVID-19, enrolled during active disease. The CDR3 nucleotides are TGTGCCAGCAGTGAACTCGGGACTAGCGGAATTAGTGATACGCAGTATTTT. Its translation is CASSELGTSGISDTQYF.